This TCR beta chain appears in the sequencing data of a study of blood T cells in healthy people across ages. The CDR3 contains 17 residues. Germline V CDR1 and CDR2: SQVTM, ANQGSEA. V was shortened by 3 bases and J by 6 bases, with 26 bases between the two germline ends. Combining a sample-barcoded 5' primer with a J-beta primer mix, a second PCR ran for roughly 6 to 12 cycles. Each CDR3 protein is one row after TCRdb ran MiXCR on the 5' RACE reads. This sample has roughly 800,000 distinct CDR3 sequences; over 45% occur once, and the top ten carry about 20%. The sequence was collected from a young man in good health. The sample was blood. V and J are TRBV29-1 and TRBJ1-2; perhaps TRBD1 as D (6 bases). The CDR3 loop reads CSVEGIGLPQGWDGYTF. CDR3 nucleotides: TGCAGCGTTGAGGGGATAGGTCTCCCACAGGGATGGGATGGCTACACCTTC.